This is a list of T cell receptor beta chains from one sample in a study of T cell changes during pregnancy in multiple sclerosis. Clones were sequenced by immunoSEQ multiplex PCR, and TCRdb holds only the in-frame ones, with some missing. The table shows about 38,000 clones, with approximately 94% occurring only once. The starting material was CD4+ T cells from peripheral blood mononuclear cells, obtained in the second trimester of pregnancy. Receptors were obtained from a female donor with multiple sclerosis, enrolled in a pregnancy study. Both conserved end residues are part of each CDR3. Fields, in order: CDR3 DNA, CDR3 protein, clone size, J gene, D gene, V gene. D genes are given only for firm matches. Part of the rows lack a size; the others show once, few, many or a class for expanded clones.

CDR3nt: TGTGCCAGCACCCGACCCCAGGTCCCGTTTGAAGCTTTCTTT; CDR3aa: CASTRPQVPFEAFF; abundance: NA; j_gene: TRBJ1-1; d_gene: NA; v_gene: TRBV28
CDR3nt: TGTGCCAGCAGTAAACTACTAGCGGGGGGCGGATACGAGCAGTACTTC; CDR3aa: CASSKLLAGGGYEQYF; abundance: NA; j_gene: TRBJ2-7; d_gene: TRBD2; v_gene: TRBV7-2
CDR3nt: TGCGCCAGCAGCCAAGGGGACTCCTCCACAGATACGCAGTATTTT; CDR3aa: CASSQGDSSTDTQYF; abundance: NA; j_gene: TRBJ2-3; d_gene: NA; v_gene: TRBV4-1
CDR3nt: TGTGCCAGCAGCCCAATGACAGGCTCCTCGAAGACCCAGTACTTC; CDR3aa: CASSPMTGSSKTQYF; abundance: NA; j_gene: TRBJ2-5; d_gene: NA; v_gene: TRBV7-9
CDR3nt: TGCGCCAGCAGCCAATTTCCTTCCGACTCGGTTCGGGCTAGGGCGCGGGGCGAAAAACTGTTTTTT; CDR3aa: CASSQFPSDSVRARARGEKLFF; abundance: NA; j_gene: TRBJ1-4; d_gene: NA; v_gene: TRBV4-3
CDR3nt: TGTGCCAGCACATCCGATACAGTTTCTTATGGAAACACCATATATTTT; CDR3aa: CASTSDTVSYGNTIYF; abundance: NA; j_gene: TRBJ1-3; d_gene: NA; v_gene: TRBV7-8
CDR3nt: TGCGCCAGCAGCCTGGGACAGGGAAGGACTGAAGCTTTCTTT; CDR3aa: CASSLGQGRTEAFF; abundance: NA; j_gene: TRBJ1-1; d_gene: TRBD1; v_gene: TRBV5-1
CDR3nt: TGTGCCAGTAGGGGCCTAGCGGCCACCGGGGAGCTGTTTTTT; CDR3aa: CASRGLAATGELFF; abundance: NA; j_gene: TRBJ2-2; d_gene: TRBD2; v_gene: TRBV19
CDR3nt: TGTGCCAGCAGCAAAGTCGGTAGGAGTGCAACTAATGAAAAACTGTTTTTT; CDR3aa: CASSKVGRSATNEKLFF; abundance: NA; j_gene: TRBJ1-4; d_gene: NA; v_gene: TRBV21-1
CDR3nt: TGTGCCAGCAGCCTCAGGACAGGGCATGGCTACACCTTC; CDR3aa: CASSLRTGHGYTF; abundance: NA; j_gene: TRBJ1-2; d_gene: TRBD1; v_gene: TRBV7-9
CDR3nt: TGTGCCAGCAGTTCCAAAAGGTCAGCGGGGGCGAAGACCCAGTACTTC; CDR3aa: CASSSKRSAGAKTQYF; abundance: NA; j_gene: TRBJ2-5; d_gene: TRBD2; v_gene: TRBV6-6
CDR3nt: TGTGCCTGCACTCGTGGCGGGGAGCTGTTTTTT; CDR3aa: CACTRGGELFF; abundance: NA; j_gene: TRBJ2-2; d_gene: NA; v_gene: TRBV30
CDR3nt: TGTGCCAGCAGCGTAGTTTCCCCGGACAGGGGAGTAGGAGCTTTCTTT; CDR3aa: CASSVVSPDRGVGAFF; abundance: NA; j_gene: TRBJ1-1; d_gene: TRBD1; v_gene: TRBV9
CDR3nt: TGTGCCAGCAGACCCGGTACAGGCAGTATGAACACTGAAGCTTTCTTT; CDR3aa: CASRPGTGSMNTEAFF; abundance: once; j_gene: TRBJ1-1; d_gene: NA; v_gene: TRBV7-6
CDR3nt: TGCGCCAGCAGCTTGAGTAGTAGCGGGGTTCGGGGCGGTGAGCAGTTCTTC; CDR3aa: CASSLSSSGVRGGEQFF; abundance: NA; j_gene: TRBJ2-1; d_gene: TRBD2; v_gene: TRBV5-1
CDR3nt: TGTGCCAGCAGTCTGACAGGGAACACTGAAGCTTTCTTT; CDR3aa: CASSLTGNTEAFF; abundance: NA; j_gene: TRBJ1-1; d_gene: NA; v_gene: TRBV27
CDR3nt: TGTGCCAGCAGTTACCCCAAGACTAGCCGGGGGCACAAGGAGCAGTTCTTC; CDR3aa: CASSYPKTSRGHKEQFF; abundance: NA; j_gene: TRBJ2-1; d_gene: NA; v_gene: TRBV6-7